This T cell receptor beta chain was documented in a study of control samples from healthy donors and cancer patients. CDR1 is SGHNT, CDR2 YENEEA, per germline. CDR3 length: 16 residues. The ends lost 1 base at V and 7 bases at J; junction bases unmatched: 4. Method: immunoSEQ multiplex PCR; TCRdb's copy keeps in-frame clones and lacks some. The data contain approximately 54,000 clones, roughly 86% of them singletons. The clonotype comes from a man aged 45-65 years with head and neck cancer. The J gene is TRBJ2-2, the V gene TRBV11-3; 12 bases align to TRBD2. Sequencing input: PBMCs. Here the CDR3 DNA reads TGTGCCAGCAGCTTAGGACTAGCGGGAGCGGACGGGGAGCTGTTTTTT. Residues: CASSLGLAGADGELFF.